This T cell receptor (beta chain) was found in a study of spatial heterogeneity in lung cancer. The overall study: The correlation between TCR transcript counts in tumor regions and a T cell module score from matched bulk RNA-seq was strong. Raw reads contained each unique TCR and UMI combination more than ten times on average.

The CDR3 contains 17 residues. The ends lost 5 bases at V and 5 bases at J; junction bases unmatched: 12. From germline, CDR1 is SGHRS and CDR2 YFSETQ. This clonotype occurred many times. Antigen unknown. Overall study findings and caveats: Tumor mutation counts were tracked by expanded intratumoral alpha and beta TCR counts.

Time point here: sample taken at primary tumor resection. Around 68 TRACERx patients with early, untreated non-small cell lung cancer donated samples. TCR cDNA molecules each carried a unique molecular identifier. One entry per CDR3 protein results from TCRdb running MiXCR on the 5' RACE reads. This table has some 23,000 distinct CDR3 sequences, under 9% appearing once. This TCR derives from a male donor with early-stage non-small cell lung cancer. Specimen: lung tumor tissue, collected at surgery. This sequence joins TRBV5-1 and TRBJ2-2; 10 bases line up with TRBD1. Written as DNA, the CDR3 is TGCGCCAGCAGTTCTAACCTGGGACAGGGGAAAACCGGGGAGCTGTTTTTT. Encoded protein: CASSSNLGQGKTGELFF.